These 3 T cell receptor beta chains originate from one sample sequenced in a study. Each CDR3 protein gets one entry after TCRdb re-called the 5' RACE reads with MiXCR. Seen here are around 57,000 distinct CDR3 sequences, more than 25% observed once, and the top ten hold more than 3%. The sample consisted of tumor-infiltrating memory CD4+ T cells sorted from the breast tumor. The subset denotes: memory CD4+ T cells, CD4+CD45RO+CD25-. The receptors derive from a female donor with breast cancer.

V is TRBV28 and J is TRBJ2-7, with TRBD2 matching over 11 bases. J lost 3 bases, V lost 6 bases, and 4 bases had no gene match. The CDR3 extends over 14 amino acids. Looked up from germline, CDR1 is MDHEN and CDR2 is SYDVKM. CDR3 protein: CASRRTSGFYEQYF. In DNA form, the CDR3 reads TGTGCCAGCAGGAGGACTAGCGGGTTCTACGAGCAGTACTTC.

This clonotype was counted only a few times. The V and J genes are TRBV6-1 and TRBJ1-3; D gene ambiguous. CDR1 is MNHNS, CDR2 SASEGT, per germline. CDR3 length: 13 amino acids. With 3 bases removed from V and 3 bases from J, the gap between germline ends came to 6 bases. This CDR3 is CASSERVGNTIYF. For the CDR3, the DNA is TGTGCCAGCAGTGAGAGGGTTGGAAACACCATATATTTT.

V gene TRBV2 combines with J gene TRBJ2-1, with D unresolved. V was trimmed by 7 bases and J by 10 bases, leaving 11 bases between them. CDR1 is SNHLY and CDR2 is FYNNEI in the germline V gene. There are 11 residues in the CDR3. CDR3 sequence: CASTAKQEQFF. CDR3 DNA sequence: TGTGCCAGCACCGCGAAGCAGGAGCAGTTCTTC. Full variable domain (remainder filled in from reference TRBV2 and TRBJ2-1): EPEVTQTPSHQVTQMGQEVILRCVPISNHLYFYWYRQILGQKVEFLVSFYNNEISEKSEIFDDQFSVERPDGSNFTLKIRSTKLEDSAMYFCASTAKQEQFFGPGTRLTVL.